Presented here are 26 T cell receptor beta chains from one specimen sequenced in a study of beta chain features in type 1 diabetes. Every bit of the isolated RNA underwent reverse transcription, so sequencing read expressed TCRB transcripts. Method: immunoSEQ multiplex PCR; TCRdb's copy keeps in-frame clones and lacks some. Here the sample spans 860,000 or so clones, about 17% being singletons. Input material: naive CD4+ T cells from blood. All receptors derive from a woman aged 18-30 years in good health.

This rearrangement joins TRBV7-2 to TRBJ2-2; 7 nucleotides line up with TRBD2. V trimming: 8 bases; J trimming: 0 bases; junction bases outside the gene matches: 6. The CDR3 consists of 15 residues. Per the germline V gene, CDR1 is SGHTA and CDR2 is FQGNSA. The CDR3: CASGEAGPNTGELFF. CDR3 sequence (DNA): TGTGCCAGCGGAGAAGCGGGGCCGAACACCGGGGAGCTGTTTTTT.

The chain employs TRBV7-9 and TRBJ1-2, with 7 bases fitting TRBD1. The CDR3 runs to 12 residues. The V gene's germline CDR1 is SEHNR and CDR2 FQNEAQ (reference sequence). V shed 2 bases and J 13 bases; nucleotides not matched to a gene: 7. The CDR3 protein is CASSLQDRAGTF. The CDR3 bases are TGTGCCAGCAGCTTACAAGACAGGGCGGGCACCTTC.

This rearrangement joins TRBV7-3 to TRBJ2-5; D is perhaps TRBD1 (6 bases). The DNA end is more similar to TRBJ2-7, so the J call may be wrong. The germline gives CDR1 SGHTA, CDR2 FQGTGA. This CDR3 region has 13 residues. The CDR3 sequence: CASSLDRAYEQYF. As DNA, the CDR3 is TGTGCCAGCAGCTTGGACAGAGCCTACGAGCAGTACTTC.

This clone was seen a few times. This chain connects TRBV19 to TRBJ2-1; TRBD2 aligns across 9 bases. CDR1 and CDR2 from the germline V gene are LNHDA and SQIVND (reference sequence). The J segment lost 2 bases and the V segment lost 1 base, leaving 3 bases of the junction unmatched. The CDR3 is 16 amino acids. The CDR3 reads CASSIAGGRAYNEQFF. CDR3 nucleotides: TGTGCCAGTAGTATAGCGGGCGGGAGGGCCTACAATGAGCAGTTCTTC.

With respect to this clone: Different DNA sequences within this sample yield the same CDR3. This sequence joins TRBV20-1 and TRBJ2-3, with D hard to call. The V gene lost 2 bases and the J gene lost 6 bases, with 3 bases spanning the gap. This CDR3 spans 10 amino acids. CDR1 DFQATT and CDR2 SNEGSKA come from the germline V gene (reference sequence). The CDR3 DNA sequence: TGCAGTGCTAGAAAGGATACGCAGTATTTT. This gives the protein CSARKDTQYF.

The chain has TRBV7-9 and TRBJ2-5; D call uncertain. This CDR3 region has 14 residues. V was cut by 3 bases and J by 2 bases, with 10 bases left in between. Germline assignment: CDR1 SEHNR and CDR2 FQNEAQ (reference sequence). CDR3 sequence: CASSFRQNQETQYF. The CDR3 nucleotides read TGTGCCAGCAGCTTTCGGCAGAATCAAGAGACCCAGTACTTC.

This clone was seen more than once but under ten times. An end of the junction does not agree with germline; a read error may underlie this. The chain links TRBV7-3 to TRBJ2-1, with 10 bases that match TRBD1. The germline V gene encodes CDR1 SGHTA and CDR2 FQGTGA. There are 15 residues in the CDR3. CDR3 bases: TGTGCCAGCAGCCTAACCGGGACAGGGGACAATGAGCAGTTCTTC. Protein: CASSLTGTGDNEQFF.

The gene calls are TRBV4-2 and TRBJ2-2; tentatively, D is TRBD1 or TRBD2 (6 bases each). Trimming cost V 1 base and J 5 bases, with 8 bases left between them. CDR3 length: 14 amino acids. The V gene's germline CDR1 is LGHNA and CDR2 YNFKEQ. The CDR3 DNA reads as TGTGCCAGCAGCCAAGGGAGGGGGACCGGGGAGCTGTTTTTT. Its translation is CASSQGRGTGELFF.

This clone has just a few counts. CDR3 region: CACSSGLAYEQYF. CDR3 bases: TGTGCCTGCTCTAGCGGGTTGGCGTACGAGCAGTACTTC. This chain connects TRBV28 to TRBJ2-7; 8 bases are a match to TRBD2. This CDR3 is built from 13 residues. J gave up 4 bases and V 11 bases, and 10 bases lay outside the gene matches. Germline lookup yields CDR1 MDHEN and CDR2 SYDVKM.

The chain recombines TRBV4-3 with TRBJ2-1, with no clear D. Germline-derived CDR1 and CDR2 are LGHNA and YSLEER. The CDR3 consists of 15 residues. V shed 3 bases and J shed 3 bases, with 12 bases lying between them. CDR3 sequence (DNA): TGCGCCAGCAGCCAGGGCAACTCAGGCTACAATGAGCAGTTCTTC. Translating gives CASSQGNSGYNEQFF.

This clone occurred a few times. Other DNA sequences in the same sample also yield this CDR3. The gene calls are TRBV18 and TRBJ2-1, with D unclear. V lost 2 bases to trimming and J lost 3 bases, with 5 bases between them. CDR3 length: 13 residues. Germline loops: CDR1 KGHSH, CDR2 LQKENI. For the CDR3, the DNA is TGTGCCAGCTCACCATCTATCTACAATGAGCAGTTCTTC. This encodes CASSPSIYNEQFF.

A few counts support this clone. The chain joins TRBV25-1 to TRBJ1-3; maybe TRBD1 (5 bases). CDR1 is MGHDK and CDR2 is SYGVNS in the germline V gene. Trimming stripped 3 bases from V and 7 bases from J, with 10 bases between. The CDR3 totals 13 residues. In DNA form, the CDR3 reads TGTGCCAGCAGTGATCAGGGACCGAACACCATATATTTT. Translated, it gives CASSDQGPNTIYF.

A few counts support this clone. The chain has TRBV21-1 and TRBJ2-1. TRBV21-1 is a known pseudogene. The CDR3 has 15 residues. CDR3 loop: CASSNLREGAPEQFF. DNA of the CDR3: TGTGCCAGCAGCAATTTAAGGGAGGGGGCGCCTGAGCAGTTCTTC.

This chain connects TRBV4-1 to TRBJ2-3, with 13 bases matching TRBD2. The CDR3 is 16 amino acids. Trimming at V came to 0 bases and at J to 6 bases, leaving 3 bases not matched to a gene. Germline CDR1 reads MGHRA; CDR2 reads YSYEKL. The chain's CDR3 is CASSQDRTSGSDTQYF. CDR3 nucleotides: TGCGCCAGCAGCCAAGATAGGACTAGCGGGAGTGATACGCAGTATTTT.

In its sample, this clone was seen a few times. The gene calls are TRBV7-2 and TRBJ2-3; 9 bases are shared with TRBD1. CDR3 length: 15 residues. V lost 2 bases and J lost 5; bases outside the gene matches: 5. Germline V lookup: CDR1 SGHTA, CDR2 FQGNSA. The CDR3 loop reads CASSLYGQGKDTQYF. The CDR3 DNA sequence: TGTGCCAGCAGCTTATACGGACAGGGGAAAGATACGCAGTATTTT.

The V and J genes are TRBV7-3 and TRBJ2-3; no firm D call. The germline V and J ends were trimmed by 6 bases and 6 bases, with 13 bases remaining between them. The germline gives CDR1 SGHTA, CDR2 FQGTGA. This CDR3 spans 13 amino acids. CDR3 in DNA: TGTGCCAGCAGTTTGACCATGAGGGATACGCAGTATTTT. Translation gives CASSLTMRDTQYF.

A few counts support this clone. The CDR3 sequence: CASSLSFAAYNEQFF. The CDR3 nucleotides are TGTGCCAGCAGCTTAAGTTTCGCAGCTTACAATGAGCAGTTCTTC. The chain combines TRBV7-8 with TRBJ2-1; D unclear. The length of the CDR3 is 15 residues. V lost 2 bases and J 4 bases, leaving 12 bases between the germline ends. Germline CDR1 is SGHVS and CDR2 is FQNEAQ.

The chain joins TRBV4-3 to TRBJ2-3; 9 bases are shared with TRBD2. The J segment lost 4 bases and the V segment lost 0 bases, leaving 14 bases of the junction unmatched. The CDR3 extends over 19 amino acids. CDR1 is LGHNA, CDR2 YSLEER, per germline. The CDR3 nucleotides are TGCGCCAGCAGCCAAGATAGAGAGAGGCTAGCGGGAATTGCAGATACGCAGTATTTT. Its translation: CASSQDRERLAGIADTQYF.

A few counts support this clone. The chain uses TRBV7-9 and TRBJ2-5; D perhaps matches TRBD2 (5 bases). The CDR3 spans 14 residues. The germline CDR1 and CDR2 sequences are SEHNR and FQNEAQ (reference sequence). Trimming removed 7 bases from V and 4 bases from J, with 16 bases in between. Written as DNA, the CDR3 is TGTGCCAGCACCGCAGAGGGAGTCCCAGAGACCCAGTACTTC. Protein: CASTAEGVPETQYF. Variable domain in full (rest from reference TRBV7-9 and TRBJ2-5): DTGVSQNPRHKITKRGQNVTFRCDPISEHNRLYWYRQTLGQGPEFLTYFQNEAQLEKSRLLSDRFSAERPKGSFSTLEIQRTEQGDSAMYLCASTAEGVPETQYFGPGTRLLVL.

The chain is built from TRBV27 and TRBJ2-3; possible D gene TRBD1, 6 bases. Per the germline V gene, CDR1 is MNHEY and CDR2 is SMNVEV (reference sequence). V was clipped by 4 bases and J by 2 bases, with 13 bases between them. This CDR3 region has 15 residues. The CDR3 spells CASSSQGRPTDTQYF. Here the CDR3 DNA reads TGTGCCAGCAGTTCACAGGGCCGTCCCACAGATACGCAGTATTTT.

This clone came up a few times. This chain joins TRBV20-1 and TRBJ2-7; D gene ambiguous. The CDR3 is 11 residues long. V was pared by 6 bases and J by 5 bases, with 11 bases between. Germline V gene lookup returns CDR1 DFQATT and CDR2 SNEGSKA (reference sequence). The CDR3 nucleotides are TGCAGTGCGGGCCCCTCGAACGAGCAGTACTTC. Translation gives CSAGPSNEQYF.

The chain is built from TRBV5-6 and TRBJ2-3, with TRBD2 identical over 11 bases. V shed 1 base, J shed 5 bases, and the junction held 6 bases outside the gene matches. The CDR3 sequence is 16 residues long. Germline CDR1 is SGHDT and CDR2 is YYEEEE. CDR3: CASSLPLAGGIDTQYF. CDR3 DNA sequence: TGTGCCAGCAGCTTGCCGCTAGCGGGGGGAATAGATACGCAGTATTTT.

This clone occurred a few times. The chain is built from TRBV9 and TRBJ1-2; the D gene is possibly TRBD1 (6 bases). The length of the CDR3 is 15 residues. V was cut by 3 bases and J by 3 bases, with 15 bases left in between. Germline V gene sequence: CDR1 SGDLS, CDR2 YYNGEE. The CDR3 reads CASSAQYGGHYGYTF. The CDR3 DNA reads TGTGCCAGCAGCGCCCAATACGGGGGGCACTATGGCTACACCTTC.

The CDR3: CASSDPRDTQYTDTQYF. The CDR3 DNA follows: TGTGCCAGTAGTGACCCCCGGGACACGCAGTACACAGATACGCAGTATTTT. The chain is built from TRBV19 and TRBJ2-3; possible D gene TRBD1, 6 bases. Germline V gene sequence: CDR1 LNHDA, CDR2 SQIVND (reference sequence). Trimming removed 5 bases from V and 2 bases from J, with 20 bases in between. The CDR3 is 17 amino acids.

This clone showed up just a few times. The rearrangement joins TRBV7-2 to TRBJ2-7; D not resolved. Germline loops: CDR1 SGHTA, CDR2 FQGNSA. This CDR3 comprises 15 residues. V was shortened by 5 bases and J by 3 bases, with 17 bases between the two germline ends. CDR3 loop: CASSPWSGVYYEQYF. The CDR3 nucleotides read TGTGCCAGCAGCCCCTGGTCGGGCGTTTACTACGAGCAGTACTTC.

The chain is built from TRBV28 and TRBJ2-3; 8 bases fit TRBD2. V lost 4 bases to trimming and J lost 0 bases; unmatched junction nucleotides: 9. CDR1 MDHEN and CDR2 SYDVKM come from the germline V gene. This CDR3 contains 17 residues. The CDR3: CASSWGLGGDSTDTQYF. The CDR3 coding sequence is TGTGCCAGCAGTTGGGGACTAGGAGGAGATAGCACAGATACGCAGTATTTT.